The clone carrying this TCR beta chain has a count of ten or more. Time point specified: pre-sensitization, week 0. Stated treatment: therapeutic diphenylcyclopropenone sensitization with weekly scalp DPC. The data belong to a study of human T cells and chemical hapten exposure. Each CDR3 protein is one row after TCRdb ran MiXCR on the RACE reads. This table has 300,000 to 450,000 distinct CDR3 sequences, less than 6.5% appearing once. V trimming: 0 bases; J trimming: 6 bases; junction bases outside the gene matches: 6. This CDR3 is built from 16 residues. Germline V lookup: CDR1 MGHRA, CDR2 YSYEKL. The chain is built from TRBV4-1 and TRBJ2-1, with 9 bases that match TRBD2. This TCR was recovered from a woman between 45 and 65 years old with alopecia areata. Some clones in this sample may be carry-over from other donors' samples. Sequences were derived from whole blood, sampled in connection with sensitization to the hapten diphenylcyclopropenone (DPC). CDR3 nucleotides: TGCGCCAGCAGCCAAGAGGCTGGCGGGGGGGTCAATGAGCAGTTCTTC. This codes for CASSQEAGGGVNEQFF.